This T cell receptor (beta chain) comes out of a study of T cell repertoires in cytomegalovirus infection. As for the study in general: Public TCR beta signatures marked donors with CMV infection and the matching HLA. General observations from the study: CMV-specific TCR beta clonotypes restricted by HLA-C dominated the ex vivo response. Cumulative frequency (of public TCR beta family members) identified carriers of CMV plus the relevant HLA.

About this clonotype: Its matching antigen is unknown.

TCRdb re-derived calls from the reads in MiXCR, one entry per CDR3 protein. The table records 110,000 or so distinct CDR3 sequences, around 31% of them present only once. Between the trimmed V and J ends, which lost 1 base and 3 bases, there was a span of 13 bases. The CDR3 contains 15 residues. Germline CDR1 is SGHRS and CDR2 is YFSETQ. The rearrangement links TRBV5-1 to TRBJ1-1, with D maybe TRBD1 (5 bases). This clonotype was obtained from a human donor in good health (CMV status not recorded). Some clones in this sample may be carry-over from other donors' samples. Source: CD8+ T cells from cultured PBMCs, taken from culture after CMV antigen stimulation. CDR3 in DNA: TGCGCCAGCAGCTTGCTTCAGGGAGGGCACACTGAAGCTTTCTTT. Its protein is CASSLLQGGHTEAFF.